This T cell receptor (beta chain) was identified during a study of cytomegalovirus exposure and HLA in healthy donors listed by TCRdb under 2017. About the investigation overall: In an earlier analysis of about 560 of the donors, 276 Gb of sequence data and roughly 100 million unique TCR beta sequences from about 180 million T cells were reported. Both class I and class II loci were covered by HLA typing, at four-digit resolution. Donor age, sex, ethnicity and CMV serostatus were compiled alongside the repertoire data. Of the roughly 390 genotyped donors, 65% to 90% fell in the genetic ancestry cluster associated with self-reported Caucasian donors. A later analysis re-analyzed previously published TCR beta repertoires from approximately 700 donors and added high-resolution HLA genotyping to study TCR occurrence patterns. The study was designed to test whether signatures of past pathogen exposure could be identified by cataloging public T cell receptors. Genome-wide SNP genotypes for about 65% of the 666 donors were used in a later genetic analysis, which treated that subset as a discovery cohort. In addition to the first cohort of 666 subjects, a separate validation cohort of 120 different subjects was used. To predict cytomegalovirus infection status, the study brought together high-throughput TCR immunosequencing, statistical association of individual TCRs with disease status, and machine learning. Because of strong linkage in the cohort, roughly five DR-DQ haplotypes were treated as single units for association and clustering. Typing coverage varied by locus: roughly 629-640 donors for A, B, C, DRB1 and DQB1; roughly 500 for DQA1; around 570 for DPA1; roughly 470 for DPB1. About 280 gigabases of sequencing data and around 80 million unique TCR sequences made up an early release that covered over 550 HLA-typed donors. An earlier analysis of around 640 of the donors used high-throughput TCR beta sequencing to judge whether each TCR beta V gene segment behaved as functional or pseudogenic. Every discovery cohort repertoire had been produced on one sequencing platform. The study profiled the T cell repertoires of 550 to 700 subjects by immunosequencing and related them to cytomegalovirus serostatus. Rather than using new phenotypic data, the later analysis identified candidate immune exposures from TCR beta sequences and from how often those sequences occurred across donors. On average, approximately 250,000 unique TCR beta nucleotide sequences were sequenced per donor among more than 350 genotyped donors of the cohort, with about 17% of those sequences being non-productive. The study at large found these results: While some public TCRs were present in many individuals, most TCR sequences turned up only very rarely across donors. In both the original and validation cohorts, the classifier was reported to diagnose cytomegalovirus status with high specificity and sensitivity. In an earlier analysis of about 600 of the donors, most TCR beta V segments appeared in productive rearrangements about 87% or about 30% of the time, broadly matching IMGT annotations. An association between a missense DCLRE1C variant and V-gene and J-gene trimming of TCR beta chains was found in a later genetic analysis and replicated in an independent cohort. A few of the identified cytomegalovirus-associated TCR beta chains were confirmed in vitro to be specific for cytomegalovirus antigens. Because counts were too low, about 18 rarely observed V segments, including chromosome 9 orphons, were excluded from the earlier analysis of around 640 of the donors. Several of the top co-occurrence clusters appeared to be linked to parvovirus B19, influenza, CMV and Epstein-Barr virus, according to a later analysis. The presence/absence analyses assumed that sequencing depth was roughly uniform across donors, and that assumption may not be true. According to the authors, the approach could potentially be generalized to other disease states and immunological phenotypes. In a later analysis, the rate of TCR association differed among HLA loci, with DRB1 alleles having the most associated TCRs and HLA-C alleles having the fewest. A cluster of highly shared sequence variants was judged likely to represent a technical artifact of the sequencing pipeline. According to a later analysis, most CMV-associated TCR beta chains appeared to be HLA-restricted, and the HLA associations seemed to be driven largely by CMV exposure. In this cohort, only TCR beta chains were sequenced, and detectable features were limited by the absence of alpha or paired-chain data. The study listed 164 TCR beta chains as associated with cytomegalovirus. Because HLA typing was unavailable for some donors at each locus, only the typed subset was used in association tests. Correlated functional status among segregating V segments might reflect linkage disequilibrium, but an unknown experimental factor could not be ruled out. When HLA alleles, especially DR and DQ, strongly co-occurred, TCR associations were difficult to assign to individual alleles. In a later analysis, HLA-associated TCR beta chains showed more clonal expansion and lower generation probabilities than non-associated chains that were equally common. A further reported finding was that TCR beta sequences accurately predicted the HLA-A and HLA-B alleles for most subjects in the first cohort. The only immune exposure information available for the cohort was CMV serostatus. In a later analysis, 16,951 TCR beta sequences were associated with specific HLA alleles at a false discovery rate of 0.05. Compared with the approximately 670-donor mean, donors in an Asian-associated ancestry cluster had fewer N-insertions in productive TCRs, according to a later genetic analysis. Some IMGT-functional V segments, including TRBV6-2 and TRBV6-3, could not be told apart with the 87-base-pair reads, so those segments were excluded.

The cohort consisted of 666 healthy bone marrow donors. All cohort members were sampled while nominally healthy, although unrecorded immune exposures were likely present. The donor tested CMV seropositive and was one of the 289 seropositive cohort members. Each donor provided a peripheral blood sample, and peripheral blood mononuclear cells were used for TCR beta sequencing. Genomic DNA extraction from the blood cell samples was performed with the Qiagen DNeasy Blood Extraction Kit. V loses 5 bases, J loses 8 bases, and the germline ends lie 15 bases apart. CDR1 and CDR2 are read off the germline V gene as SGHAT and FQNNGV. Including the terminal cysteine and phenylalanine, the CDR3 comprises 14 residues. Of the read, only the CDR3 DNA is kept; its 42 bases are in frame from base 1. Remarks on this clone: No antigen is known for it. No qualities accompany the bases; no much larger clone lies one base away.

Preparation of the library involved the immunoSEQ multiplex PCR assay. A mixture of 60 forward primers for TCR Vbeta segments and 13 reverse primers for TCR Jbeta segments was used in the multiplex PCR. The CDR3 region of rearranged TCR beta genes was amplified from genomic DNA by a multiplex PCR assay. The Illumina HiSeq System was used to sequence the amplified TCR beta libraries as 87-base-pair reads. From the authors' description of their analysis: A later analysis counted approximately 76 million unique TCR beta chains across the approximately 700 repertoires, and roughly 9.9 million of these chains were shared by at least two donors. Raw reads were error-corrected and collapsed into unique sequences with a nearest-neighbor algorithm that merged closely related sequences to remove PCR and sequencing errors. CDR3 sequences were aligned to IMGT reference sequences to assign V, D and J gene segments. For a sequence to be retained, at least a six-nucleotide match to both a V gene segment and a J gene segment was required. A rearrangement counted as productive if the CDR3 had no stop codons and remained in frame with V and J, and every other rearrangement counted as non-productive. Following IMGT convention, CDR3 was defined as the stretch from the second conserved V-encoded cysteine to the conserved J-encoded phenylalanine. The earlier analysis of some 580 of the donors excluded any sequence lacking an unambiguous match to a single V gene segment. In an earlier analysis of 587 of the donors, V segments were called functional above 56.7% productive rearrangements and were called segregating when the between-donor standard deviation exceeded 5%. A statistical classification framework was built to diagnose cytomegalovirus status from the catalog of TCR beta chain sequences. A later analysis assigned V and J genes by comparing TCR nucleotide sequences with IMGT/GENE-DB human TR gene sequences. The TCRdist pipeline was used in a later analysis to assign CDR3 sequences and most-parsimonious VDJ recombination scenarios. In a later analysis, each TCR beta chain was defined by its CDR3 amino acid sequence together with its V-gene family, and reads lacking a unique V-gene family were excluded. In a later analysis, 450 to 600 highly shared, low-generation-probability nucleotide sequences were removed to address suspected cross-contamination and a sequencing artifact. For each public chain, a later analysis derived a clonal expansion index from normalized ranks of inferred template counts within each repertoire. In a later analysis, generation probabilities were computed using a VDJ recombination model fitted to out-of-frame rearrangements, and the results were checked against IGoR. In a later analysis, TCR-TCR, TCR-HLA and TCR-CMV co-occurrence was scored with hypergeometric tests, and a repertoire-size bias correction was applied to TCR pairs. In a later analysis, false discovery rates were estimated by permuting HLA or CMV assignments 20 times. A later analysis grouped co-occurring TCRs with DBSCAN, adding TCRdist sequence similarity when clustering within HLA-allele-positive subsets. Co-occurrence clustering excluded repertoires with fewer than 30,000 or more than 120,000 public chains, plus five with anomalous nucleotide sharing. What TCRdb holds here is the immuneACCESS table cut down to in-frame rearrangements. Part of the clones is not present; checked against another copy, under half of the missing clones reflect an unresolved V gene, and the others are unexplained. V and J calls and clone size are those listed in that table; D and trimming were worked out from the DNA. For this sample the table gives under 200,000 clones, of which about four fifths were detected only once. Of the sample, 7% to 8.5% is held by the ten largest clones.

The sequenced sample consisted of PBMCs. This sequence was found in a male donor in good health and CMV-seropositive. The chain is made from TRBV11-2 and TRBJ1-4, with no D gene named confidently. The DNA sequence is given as TGTGCCAGCAGCCCCCTCCACCGGGGAGAAAAACTGTTTTTT. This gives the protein CASSPLHRGEKLFF.